Shown below are 11 T cell receptor beta chains from a single sample sequenced in a study of blood T cell repertoires in COVID-19. Sequencing was performed with immunoSEQ multiplex PCR; in TCRdb, only in-frame clones are kept and a portion is missing. Here the sample spans 200,000 to 300,000 clones, 88% being singletons. Sequencing used PBMCs or T cells enriched from blood (not recorded which). These receptor sequences come from a middle-aged woman with acute COVID-19.

This clone was observed once. V gene TRBV6-5 combines with J gene TRBJ2-3, with D perhaps matching TRBD1 (6 bases). Germline V gene lookup returns CDR1 MNHEY and CDR2 SVGAGI. This CDR3 contains 16 residues. V was pared by 2 bases and J by 4 bases, with 16 bases between. The CDR3 bases are TGTGCCAGCAGTTACACAATAACAGGGCTCGCAGATACGCAGTATTTT. Its protein is CASSYTITGLADTQYF.

This clone was seen only a few times. This chain joins TRBV4-1 and TRBJ2-1; a possible D gene is TRBD2 (6 bases). CDR3 length: 16 amino acids. Between the trimmed V and J ends, which lost 0 bases and 9 bases, there was a span of 18 bases. In germline, CDR1 is MGHRA, CDR2 YSYEKL. CDR3 nucleotide sequence: TGCGCCAGCAGCCAAGAGTGGGGGGACGGGGGAGGTGAGCAGTTCTTC. It codes for CASSQEWGDGGGEQFF.

V and J are TRBV6-1 and TRBJ1-1; D remains unclear. The CDR3 sequence is 15 residues long. Germline V gives CDR1 MNHNS, CDR2 SASEGT. V was cut by 1 base and J by 5 bases, with 14 bases left in between. CDR3 nucleotides: TGTGCCAGCAGTGAAGAGTGGTCGGGGATGACTGAAGCTTTCTTT. Its protein is CASSEEWSGMTEAFF.

The J gene is TRBJ2-5, the V gene TRBV7-9; 7 bases are a match to TRBD1. The V segment lost 10 bases and the J segment 4 bases; nucleotides outside the gene matches: 3. Germline CDR1 reads SEHNR; CDR2 reads FQNEAQ (reference sequence). The CDR3 length is 11 residues. The CDR3 DNA reads TGTGCCACATACAGGGGAGAGACCCAGTACTTC. Protein product: CATYRGETQYF.

The chain is built from TRBV7-9 and TRBJ2-2; a possible D gene is TRBD1 (5 bases). Germline CDR1 reads SEHNR; CDR2 reads FQNEAQ (reference sequence). V lost 1 base to trimming and J lost 3 bases, with 9 bases between them. This CDR3 spans 15 amino acids. CDR3 DNA: TGTGCCAGCAGCTTAGATCTCAGGGACACCGGGGAGCTGTTTTTT. Protein: CASSLDLRDTGELFF. Combining the CDR3 with reference TRBV7-9 and TRBJ2-2 gives the whole variable domain DTGVSQNPRHKITKRGQNVTFRCDPISEHNRLYWYRQTLGQGPEFLTYFQNEAQLEKSRLLSDRFSAERPKGSFSTLEIQRTEQGDSAMYLCASSLDLRDTGELFFGEGSRLTVL.

A single count supports this clone. The rearrangement links TRBV11-3 to TRBJ1-1; D is unresolved. Looked up from germline, CDR1 is SGHNT and CDR2 is YENEEA. V lost 1 base, J lost 0 bases, and 9 bases lay in between. This CDR3 spans 15 amino acids. The CDR3 is CASSLVTEMNTEAFF. The CDR3 nucleotides are TGTGCCAGCAGCTTAGTCACAGAAATGAACACTGAAGCTTTCTTT. Full variable domain (missing parts from reference TRBV11-3 and TRBJ1-1): EAGVVQSPRYKIIEKKQPVAFWCNPISGHNTLYWYLQNLGQGPELLIRYENEEAVDDSQLPKDRFSAERLKGVDSTLKIQPAELGDSAVYLCASSLVTEMNTEAFFGQGTRLTVV.

This clone came up once. The chain uses TRBV7-2 and TRBJ2-1, with TRBD2 matching over 11 bases. This CDR3 contains 18 residues. The germline CDR1 and CDR2 sequences are SGHTA and FQGNSA. After removal of 5 bases from V and 3 bases from J, the junction contained 12 bases not matched to a gene. In nucleotides, the CDR3 is TGTGCCAGCAGCGCGATTATACCGGGACTAGCGGACTACAATGAGCAGTTCTTC. Protein product: CASSAIIPGLADYNEQFF.

This clone was found a few times. The J gene is TRBJ1-2, the V gene TRBV27; 7 bases are shared with TRBD1. The germline V gene encodes CDR1 MNHEY and CDR2 SMNVEV (reference sequence). The CDR3 is made up of 16 amino acids. With V trimmed by 2 bases and J by 7 bases, 13 bases remained unmatched. CDR3 protein: CASSLIANDRVGGYTF. DNA of the CDR3: TGTGCCAGCAGTTTAATTGCGAATGACAGGGTGGGTGGCTACACCTTC.

In its sample, this clone was seen once. Sequence at one end of the junction differs from germline and may be a read error. J is TRBJ2-1 and V is TRBV29-1; TRBD2 aligns across 9 bases. The CDR3 spans 14 residues. Germline V lookup: CDR1 SQVTM, CDR2 ANQGSEA. Here the CDR3 reads CSVEAGGRYNEQFF. DNA of the CDR3: TGCAGCGTCGAAGCGGGAGGACGCTACAATGAGCAGTTCTTC.

The chain carries TRBV18 and TRBJ1-4, with D tentatively TRBD1 (6 bases). CDR3 length equals 14 residues. V lost 1 base, J lost 8 bases, and 11 bases lay in between. Germline CDR1 KGHSH, CDR2 LQKENI. CDR3 sequence (DNA): TGTGCCAGCTCACCACGGGGGCTAGAAGAAAAACTGTTTTTT. Its protein product is CASSPRGLEEKLFF.

The CDR3 region has the DNA TGTGCCAGCAGTTTATCACAGGGGAACGAAAAACTGTTTTTT. It is translated as CASSLSQGNEKLFF. The chain links TRBV28 to TRBJ1-4; 7 bases are a match to TRBD1. J lost 8 bases, V lost 1 base, and 4 bases had no gene match. Germline CDR1 reads MDHEN; CDR2 reads SYDVKM. The CDR3 is 14 residues long.